This is a list of T cell receptor beta chains from one sample in a study of OX40 agonist ivuxolimab in advanced cancers. Only in-frame clones appear in the TCRdb table, and some are missing; sequencing was by immunoSEQ multiplex PCR. The table shows 65,000 to 85,000 clones, with about nine tenths occurring only once. The source material was CD4+ or CD8+ T cells sorted from blood, sampled in a trial of the OX40 agonist ivuxolimab. The receptor set was obtained from an adult with an advanced solid tumor such as melanoma, head and neck, liver or kidney cancer. The CDR3 runs from the conserved cysteine through the conserved F or W. A D gene is named only where the DNA matches it firmly. Size is omitted from some rows. Given values are once, few, many or a class for expanded clones.

V gene,J gene,CDR3 length,clone size,D gene,CDR3 protein,CDR3 DNA
TRBV30,TRBJ1-2,13,-,TRBD1,CAWSGQGPYGYTF,TGTGCCTGGAGCGGACAGGGTCCCTATGGCTACACCTTC
TRBV13,TRBJ2-5,14,-,TRBD2,CASSLAGGQETQYF,TGTGCCAGCAGCTTAGCGGGGGGCCAAGAGACCCAGTACTTC
TRBV18,TRBJ2-2,14,-,-,CASSPSANTGELFF,TGTGCCAGCTCACCTTCTGCGAACACCGGGGAGCTGTTTTTT
TRBV6-1,TRBJ2-1,12,-,-,CASAMLDNEQFF,TGTGCCAGCGCAATGTTGGACAATGAGCAGTTCTTC
TRBV6-5,TRBJ1-5,14,-,TRBD1,CASSPRDRFQPQHF,TGTGCCAGCAGCCCACGGGACAGATTTCAGCCCCAGCATTTT
TRBV29-1,TRBJ1-1,16,-,TRBD1,CSGERGTGLAATEAFF,TGCAGCGGTGAGCGGGGGACAGGGCTTGCGGCCACTGAAGCTTTCTTT
TRBV19,TRBJ2-5,13,-,-,CASSKGDQETQYF,TGTGCCAGTAGTAAAGGAGATCAAGAGACCCAGTACTTC
TRBV7-9,TRBJ2-5,16,once,-,CASSLAGDGLQETQYF,TGTGCCAGCAGCTTAGCAGGAGACGGTTTACAAGAGACCCAGTACTTC
TRBV10-1,TRBJ2-5,14,-,-,CASSGDGLQETQYF,TGCGCCAGCAGTGGTGACGGACTACAAGAGACCCAGTACTTC
TRBV7-9,TRBJ2-5,14,-,-,CASTLGGPQETQYF,TGTGCCAGCACCCTGGGGGGCCCTCAAGAGACCCAGTACTTC
TRBV18,TRBJ2-2,15,-,-,CASSLWTADTGELFF,TGTGCCAGCTCACTCTGGACGGCTGACACCGGGGAGCTGTTTTTT
TRBV7-2,TRBJ2-5,16,once,-,CASSFDTDWRTETQYF,TGTGCCAGCAGCTTCGATACGGACTGGCGGACAGAGACCCAGTACTTC
TRBV7-9,TRBJ2-7,12,-,-,CASSLISYEQYF,TGTGCCAGCAGCTTAATCAGCTACGAGCAGTACTTC
TRBV27,TRBJ1-6,17,-,TRBD1,CASSLMMRGDRNSPLHF,TGTGCCAGCAGTTTAATGATGCGGGGGGACAGGAATTCACCCCTCCACTTT
TRBV6-6,TRBJ2-7,12,-,TRBD1,CASGDRVGEQYF,TGTGCCAGCGGGGACAGGGTCGGCGAGCAGTACTTC
TRBV28,TRBJ2-7,13,-,-,CASSPTYSYEQYF,TGTGCCAGCAGCCCTACATACTCCTACGAGCAGTACTTC
TRBV27,TRBJ1-4,16,-,-,CASSRSVPLANEKLFF,TGTGCCAGCAGTCGATCGGTGCCGTTGGCTAATGAAAAACTGTTTTTT
TRBV23-1,TRBJ1-1,16,-,-,CASTHLYTANYTEAFF,TGCGCCAGCACCCATCTCTATACAGCCAACTACACTGAAGCTTTCTTT
TRBV7-9,TRBJ2-6,18,-,TRBD2,CASSPRLAASSGANVLTF,TGTGCCAGCAGCCCTCGACTAGCTGCTAGCTCTGGGGCCAACGTCCTGACTTTC
TRBV19,TRBJ1-3,15,once,-,CASSPGQISGNTIYF,TGTGCCAGTAGTCCTGGACAGATCTCTGGAAACACCATATATTTT
TRBV5-5,TRBJ2-2,13,-,TRBD1,CASRTGWTGELFF,TGTGCCAGCCGGACAGGCTGGACCGGGGAGCTGTTTTTT
TRBV9,TRBJ2-2,13,-,-,CASSAYNTGELFF,TGTGCCAGCAGCGCTTACAACACCGGGGAGCTGTTTTTT
TRBV7-9,TRBJ2-3,15,-,TRBD1,CASSRTGGWGDTQYF,TGTGCCAGCAGCCGAACAGGGGGCTGGGGAGATACGCAGTATTTT
TRBV4-2,TRBJ2-2,16,-,-,CASSHAWGVNTGELFF,TGTGCCAGCAGCCACGCTTGGGGGGTCAACACCGGGGAGCTGTTTTTT
TRBV9,TRBJ1-4,13,-,-,CASSSEGGEKLFF,TGTGCCAGCAGCTCAGAGGGCGGTGAAAAACTGTTTTTT
TRBV5-5,TRBJ1-3,14,-,TRBD1,CASGQGSSGNTIYF,TGTGCCAGCGGACAGGGGAGCTCTGGAAACACCATATATTTT
TRBV9,TRBJ1-1,13,-,-,CASSLTGNTEAFF,TGTGCCAGCAGCCTAACCGGCAACACTGAAGCTTTCTTT
TRBV7-2,TRBJ1-5,13,-,-,CASSFGAFLPQHF,TGTGCCAGCAGCTTCGGAGCCTTCCTGCCCCAGCATTTT
TRBV6-5,TRBJ1-2,14,-,-,CASKGTLENYGYTF,TGTGCCAGCAAAGGTACTCTGGAGAACTATGGCTACACCTTC
TRBV5-4,TRBJ2-5,15,-,-,CASSLEAAYQETQYF,TGTGCCAGCAGCTTGGAGGCAGCGTACCAAGAGACCCAGTACTTC
TRBV19,TRBJ2-5,16,-,TRBD2,CASSIDETSGGGTQYF,TGTGCCAGTAGTATAGATGAGACTAGCGGGGGGGGGACCCAGTACTTC
TRBV19,TRBJ1-1,13,-,-,CASSSMVDTEAFF,TGTGCCAGTTCTTCGATGGTAGACACTGAAGCTTTCTTT
TRBV11-1,TRBJ2-1,17,-,TRBD1,CASSRRSRTGNYNEQFF,TGTGCCAGCAGCCGGAGATCTAGGACAGGGAACTACAATGAGCAGTTCTTC
TRBV11-2,TRBJ1-2,16,-,TRBD1,CASSLARGLGDYGYTF,TGTGCCAGCAGCTTAGCCAGGGGGCTTGGCGACTATGGCTACACCTTC
TRBV10-3,TRBJ1-5,12,-,-,CAISEGNQPQHF,TGTGCCATCAGTGAGGGCAATCAGCCCCAGCATTTT
TRBV19,TRBJ2-3,12,-,-,CASSLRADTQYF,TGTGCCAGTAGTCTGCGGGCGGATACGCAGTATTTT
TRBV5-1,TRBJ2-5,15,-,-,CASRERGTGQETQYF,TGCGCCAGCAGAGAAAGAGGGACGGGGCAAGAGACCCAGTACTTC
TRBV5-1,TRBJ1-2,14,-,-,CASSSPDMNYGYTF,TGCGCCAGCAGCTCCCCTGACATGAACTATGGCTACACCTTC
TRBV6-1,TRBJ2-1,14,once,-,CASSEAVIRHEQFF,TGTGCCAGCAGTGAAGCGGTAATTCGGCATGAGCAGTTCTTC
TRBV6-1,TRBJ1-5,11,-,-,CASSSSQSQHF,TGTGCCAGCAGTTCCTCTCAGTCCCAGCATTTT
TRBV4-1,TRBJ2-3,16,-,-,CASSQEQAGSTDTQYF,TGCGCCAGCAGCCAAGAGCAGGCTGGCAGCACAGATACGCAGTATTTT
TRBV5-6,TRBJ1-1,16,-,-,CASKRETGQMNTEAFF,TGTGCCAGCAAAAGGGAAACGGGCCAGATGAACACTGAAGCTTTCTTT
TRBV7-8,TRBJ2-1,17,-,TRBD2,CASSLSGLAGGYNEQFF,TGTGCCAGCAGCTTATCGGGACTAGCGGGGGGGTACAATGAGCAGTTCTTC
TRBV6-5,TRBJ2-5,12,-,-,CASSASQETQYF,TGTGCCAGCAGTGCGAGCCAAGAGACCCAGTACTTC
TRBV7-9,TRBJ1-2,13,-,-,CASSLVGGGGYTF,TGTGCCAGCAGCTTAGTGGGAGGGGGGGGCTACACCTTC
TRBV7-6,TRBJ2-5,13,-,-,CASSLAVEGTQYF,TGTGCCAGCAGCTTAGCGGTTGAGGGGACCCAGTACTTC
TRBV5-8,TRBJ2-1,15,-,TRBD2,CASSLAGLSPNEQFF,TGTGCCAGCAGCTTAGCGGGACTCAGTCCCAATGAGCAGTTCTTC
TRBV30,TRBJ2-7,16,-,-,CAWQGSSTLSIYEQYF,TGTGCCTGGCAGGGATCCTCTACCCTATCTATCTACGAGCAGTACTTC